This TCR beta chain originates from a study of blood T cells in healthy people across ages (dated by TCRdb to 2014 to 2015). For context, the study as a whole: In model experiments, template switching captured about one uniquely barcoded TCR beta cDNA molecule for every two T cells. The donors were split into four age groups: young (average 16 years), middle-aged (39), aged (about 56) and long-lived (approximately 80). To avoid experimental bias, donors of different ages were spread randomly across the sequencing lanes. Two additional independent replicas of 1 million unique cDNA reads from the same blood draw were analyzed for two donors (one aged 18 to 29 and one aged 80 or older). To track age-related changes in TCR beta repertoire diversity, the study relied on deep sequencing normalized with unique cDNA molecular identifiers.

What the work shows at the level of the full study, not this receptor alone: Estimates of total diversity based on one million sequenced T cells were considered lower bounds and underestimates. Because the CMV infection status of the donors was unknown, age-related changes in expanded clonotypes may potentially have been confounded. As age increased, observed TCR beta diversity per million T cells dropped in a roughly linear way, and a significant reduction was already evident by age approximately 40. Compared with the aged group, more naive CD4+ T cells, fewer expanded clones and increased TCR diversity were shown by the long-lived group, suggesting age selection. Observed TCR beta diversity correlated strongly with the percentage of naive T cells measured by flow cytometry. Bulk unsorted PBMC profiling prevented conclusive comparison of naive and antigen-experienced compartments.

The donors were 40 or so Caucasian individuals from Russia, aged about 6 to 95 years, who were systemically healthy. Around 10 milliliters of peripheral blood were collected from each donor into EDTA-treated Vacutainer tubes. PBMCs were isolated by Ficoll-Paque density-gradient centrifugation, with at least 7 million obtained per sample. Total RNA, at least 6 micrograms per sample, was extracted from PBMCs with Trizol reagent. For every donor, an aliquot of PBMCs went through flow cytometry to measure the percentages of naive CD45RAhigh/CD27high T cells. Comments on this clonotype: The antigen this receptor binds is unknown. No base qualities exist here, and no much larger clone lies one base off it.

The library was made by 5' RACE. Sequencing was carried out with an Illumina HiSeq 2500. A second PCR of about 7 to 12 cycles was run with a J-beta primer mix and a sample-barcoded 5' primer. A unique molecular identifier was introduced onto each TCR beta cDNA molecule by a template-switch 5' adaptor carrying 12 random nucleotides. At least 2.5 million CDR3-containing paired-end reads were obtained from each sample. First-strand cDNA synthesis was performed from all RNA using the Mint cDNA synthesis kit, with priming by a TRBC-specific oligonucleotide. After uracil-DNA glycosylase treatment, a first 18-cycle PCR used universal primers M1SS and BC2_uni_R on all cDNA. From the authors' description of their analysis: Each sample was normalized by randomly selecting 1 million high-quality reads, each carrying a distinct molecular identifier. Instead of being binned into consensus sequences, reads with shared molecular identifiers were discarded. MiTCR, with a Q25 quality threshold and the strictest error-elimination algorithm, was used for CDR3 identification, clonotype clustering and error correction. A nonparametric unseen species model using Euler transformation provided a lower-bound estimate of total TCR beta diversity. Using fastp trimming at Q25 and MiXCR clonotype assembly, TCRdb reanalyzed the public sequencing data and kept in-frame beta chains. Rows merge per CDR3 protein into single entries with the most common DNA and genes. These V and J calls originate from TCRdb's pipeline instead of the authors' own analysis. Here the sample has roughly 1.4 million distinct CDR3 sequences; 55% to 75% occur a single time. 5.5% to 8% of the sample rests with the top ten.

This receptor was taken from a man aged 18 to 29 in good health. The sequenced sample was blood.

The CDR3 sequence is CASSAPGWTEAFF. The bases read TGTGCCAGCAGCGCCCCAGGGTGGACTGAAGCTTTCTTT. The sequence links TRBV7-6 to TRBJ1-1, with TRBD1 perhaps the D gene, on 5 matching bases. In the germline V gene, CDR1 corresponds to SGHVS and CDR2 to FNYEAQ. From its cysteine to its phenylalanine, the CDR3 spans 13 amino acids. Solely the CDR3 DNA is kept, with 39 bases framed from the first base. Relative to germline, V is 5 bases shorter and J is 5 bases shorter, with 12 bases between their ends. Supplemented by the reference TRBV7-6 and TRBJ1-1 proteins around the CDR3, the complete variable domain is GAGVSQSPRYKVTKRGQDVALRCDPISGHVSLYWYRQALGQGPEFLTYFNYEAQQDKSGLPNDRFSAERPEGSISTLTIQRTEQRDSAMYRCASSAPGWTEAFFGQGTRLTVV.